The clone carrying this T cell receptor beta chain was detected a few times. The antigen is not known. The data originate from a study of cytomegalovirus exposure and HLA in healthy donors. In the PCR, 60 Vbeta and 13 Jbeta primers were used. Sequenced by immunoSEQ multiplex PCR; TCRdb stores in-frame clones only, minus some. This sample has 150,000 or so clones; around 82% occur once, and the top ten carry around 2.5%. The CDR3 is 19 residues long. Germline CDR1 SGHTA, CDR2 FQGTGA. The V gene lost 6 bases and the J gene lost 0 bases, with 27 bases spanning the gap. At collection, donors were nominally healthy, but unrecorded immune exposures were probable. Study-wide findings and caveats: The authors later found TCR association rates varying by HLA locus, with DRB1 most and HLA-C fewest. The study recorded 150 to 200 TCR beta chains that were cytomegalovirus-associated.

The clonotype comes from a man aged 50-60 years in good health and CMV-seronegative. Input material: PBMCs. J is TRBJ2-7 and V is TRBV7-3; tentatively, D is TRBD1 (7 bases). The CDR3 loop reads CASRRGGEFPGQISYEQYF. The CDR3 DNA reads TGTGCCAGCAGGCGGGGTGGTGAGTTCCCGGGACAGATCTCCTACGAGCAGTACTTC.